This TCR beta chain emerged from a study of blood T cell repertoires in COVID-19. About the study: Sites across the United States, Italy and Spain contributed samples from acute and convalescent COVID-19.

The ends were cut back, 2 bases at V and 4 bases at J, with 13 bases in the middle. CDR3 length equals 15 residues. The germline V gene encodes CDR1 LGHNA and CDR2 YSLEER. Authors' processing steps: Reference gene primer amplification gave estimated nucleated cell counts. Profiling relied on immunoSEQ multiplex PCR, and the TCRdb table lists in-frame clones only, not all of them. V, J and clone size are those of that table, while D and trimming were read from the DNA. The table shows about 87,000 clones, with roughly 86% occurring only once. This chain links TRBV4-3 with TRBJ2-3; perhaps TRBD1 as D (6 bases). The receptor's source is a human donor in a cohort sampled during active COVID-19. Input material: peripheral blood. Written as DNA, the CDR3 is TGCGCCAGCAGCCAAAGGACAGTGAGCGCAGATACGCAGTATTTT. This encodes CASSQRTVSADTQYF.